This is a list of T cell receptor beta chains from one sample in a study of beta chain features in type 1 diabetes. Sequenced by immunoSEQ multiplex PCR; TCRdb stores in-frame clones only, minus some. The sample consists of 500,000 to 650,000 clones, around 11% of them appearing once. Sequenced sample: naive CD4+ T cells from blood. These receptors were taken from a young man with type 1 diabetes. The CDR3 runs from the conserved cysteine through the conserved F or W. D genes are given only for firm matches. Where a row states a size, it is once, few, many or the class of an expanded clone; other rows omit it.

abundance: NA
d_gene: NA
j_gene: TRBJ1-1
v_gene: TRBV7-8
CDR3aa: CASSLSGEVNTEAFF
CDR3nt: TGTGCCAGCAGCTTGAGCGGGGAAGTGAACACTGAAGCTTTCTTT

abundance: NA
d_gene: NA
j_gene: TRBJ1-5
v_gene: TRBV7-9
CDR3aa: CASSLGSDSNQPQHF
CDR3nt: TGTGCCAGCAGCTTGGGGTCCGATAGCAATCAGCCCCAGCATTTT

abundance: few
d_gene: TRBD2
j_gene: TRBJ2-1
v_gene: TRBV9
CDR3aa: CASSVGGLADYNEQFF
CDR3nt: TGTGCCAGCAGCGTAGGGGGACTAGCGGATTACAATGAGCAGTTCTTC

abundance: few
d_gene: NA
j_gene: TRBJ2-5
v_gene: TRBV7-8
CDR3aa: CASSYRASGLQETQYF
CDR3nt: TGTGCCAGCAGCTACCGGGCCAGCGGCCTCCAAGAGACCCAGTACTTC

abundance: NA
d_gene: NA
j_gene: TRBJ1-6
v_gene: TRBV30
CDR3aa: CAWDGSRSSYNSPLHF
CDR3nt: TGTGCCTGGGACGGGAGCCGGAGCTCCTATAATTCACCCCTCCACTTT

abundance: NA
d_gene: TRBD1
j_gene: TRBJ2-4
v_gene: TRBV27
CDR3aa: CASSRSTGGTIQYF
CDR3nt: TGTGCCAGCAGTCGCTCGACAGGGGGAACCATTCAGTACTTC

abundance: NA
d_gene: TRBD1
j_gene: TRBJ2-3
v_gene: TRBV7-2
CDR3aa: CASRDRGYTDTQYF
CDR3nt: TGTGCCAGCAGGGACAGGGGATACACAGATACGCAGTATTTT

abundance: NA
d_gene: TRBD1
j_gene: TRBJ2-7
v_gene: TRBV2
CDR3aa: CASSEQGAPYEQYF
CDR3nt: TGTGCCAGCAGCGAACAGGGGGCCCCCTACGAGCAGTACTTC

abundance: few
d_gene: TRBD2
j_gene: TRBJ2-1
v_gene: TRBV7-3
CDR3aa: CASSLIQPAGAIPHEQFF
CDR3nt: TGTGCCAGCAGCTTAATCCAGCCAGCGGGGGCGATCCCCCATGAGCAGTTCTTC

abundance: NA
d_gene: NA
j_gene: TRBJ1-5
v_gene: TRBV7-9
CDR3aa: CASSLDAWGPQHF
CDR3nt: TGTGCCAGCAGCTTAGACGCGTGGGGGCCCCAGCATTTT

abundance: NA
d_gene: TRBD1
j_gene: TRBJ1-2
v_gene: TRBV29-1
CDR3aa: CSARDRGTYGYTF
CDR3nt: TGCAGCGCTCGGGACAGGGGAACCTATGGCTACACCTTC

abundance: few
d_gene: NA
j_gene: TRBJ2-5
v_gene: TRBV10-3
CDR3aa: CAIRPQGDETQYF
CDR3nt: TGTGCCATCAGACCACAGGGAGATGAGACCCAGTACTTC

abundance: few
d_gene: NA
j_gene: TRBJ1-5
v_gene: TRBV28
CDR3aa: CASSGGPGPQHF
CDR3nt: TGTGCCAGTAGCGGCGGCCCCGGGCCCCAGCATTTT

abundance: NA
d_gene: NA
j_gene: TRBJ2-7
v_gene: TRBV27
CDR3aa: CASSLSQGGASSYEQYF
CDR3nt: TGTGCCAGCAGTTTATCGCAAGGGGGGGCAAGCTCCTACGAGCAGTACTTC